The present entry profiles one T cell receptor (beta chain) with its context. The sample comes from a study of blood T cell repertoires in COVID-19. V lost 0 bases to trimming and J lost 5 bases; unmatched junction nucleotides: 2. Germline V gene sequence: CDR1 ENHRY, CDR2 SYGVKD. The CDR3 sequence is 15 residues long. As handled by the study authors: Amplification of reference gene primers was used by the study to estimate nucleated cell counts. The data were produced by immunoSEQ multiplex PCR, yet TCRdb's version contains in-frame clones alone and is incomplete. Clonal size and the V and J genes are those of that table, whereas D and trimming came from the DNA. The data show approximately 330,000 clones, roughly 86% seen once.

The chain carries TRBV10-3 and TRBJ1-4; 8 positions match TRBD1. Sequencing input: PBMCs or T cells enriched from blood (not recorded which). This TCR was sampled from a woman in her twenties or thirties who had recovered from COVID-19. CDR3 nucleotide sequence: TGTGCCATCAGTGAGTCGCGACAGGGGAATGAAAAACTGTTTTTT. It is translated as CAISESRQGNEKLFF.